These 7 T cell receptor beta chains share one sample of origin, sequenced in a study of control samples from healthy donors and cancer patients. Libraries were prepared by immunoSEQ multiplex PCR; TCRdb keeps only in-frame clonotypes and omits some of them. The table lists approximately 170,000 clones, 85% to 95% of them singletons. Sequencing was carried out using blood. The receptor source for this set is a young man in good health.

The J gene is TRBJ1-5, the V gene TRBV6-6; perhaps TRBD1 as D (6 bases). Germline V gene lookup returns CDR1 MNHNY and CDR2 SVGAGI (reference sequence). The CDR3 has 12 residues. V lost 10 bases to trimming and J lost 3 bases, with 10 bases between them. CDR3 nucleotides: TGTGCCATCAGGGGAGTCAATCAGCCCCAGCATTTT. It is translated as CAIRGVNQPQHF.

This clone was observed a few times. This chain uses TRBV5-1 with TRBJ2-2, with D hard to call. With 0 bases removed from V and 5 bases from J, the gap between germline ends came to 17 bases. CDR3 length: 17 amino acids. Germline assignment: CDR1 SGHRS and CDR2 YFSETQ. CDR3 protein: CASSLAGVAGGTGELFF. DNA for the CDR3: TGCGCCAGCAGCTTGGCTGGCGTGGCAGGTGGGACCGGGGAGCTGTTTTTT.

The V gene is TRBV6-1, the J gene TRBJ1-6, with D unclear. V lost 1 base, J lost 7 bases, and 8 bases lay in between. This CDR3 comprises 14 residues. From germline, CDR1 is MNHNS and CDR2 SASEGT. The CDR3 region is CASSEGVRNSPLHF. In nucleotides, the CDR3 is TGTGCCAGCAGTGAAGGGGTACGCAATTCACCCCTCCACTTT.

V is TRBV7-9 and J is TRBJ2-7, with D perhaps assigned TRBD1 or TRBD2 (5 bases each). The CDR3 spans 13 residues. Trimming cost V 3 bases and J 2 bases, with 8 bases left between them. Germline loops: CDR1 SEHNR, CDR2 FQNEAQ (reference sequence). The CDR3 protein is CASSLTGPYEQYF. The CDR3 coding sequence is TGTGCCAGCAGCTTGACGGGGCCCTACGAGCAGTACTTC.

The chain recombines TRBV5-1 with TRBJ2-7, with 8 bases identical to TRBD2. The germline CDR1 and CDR2 sequences are SGHRS and YFSETQ. V shed 1 base and J 3 bases; nucleotides not matched to a gene: 6. The CDR3 has 15 amino acids. CDR3 protein: CASSLSGGNSYEQYF. The CDR3 DNA sequence: TGCGCCAGCAGCTTGTCGGGGGGGAATAGCTACGAGCAGTACTTC.

In its sample, this clone was seen a few times. The CDR3 nucleotides read TGCGCCAGCAGCCTCTGGGGGACAGGGGTGAATGAGCAGTTCTTC. Translation: CASSLWGTGVNEQFF. The J gene is TRBJ2-1, the V gene TRBV4-3; 10 positions match TRBD1. After removal of 4 bases from V and 7 bases from J, the junction contained 7 bases not matched to a gene. The CDR3 runs to 15 residues. Looked up from germline, CDR1 is LGHNA and CDR2 is YSLEER.

CDR3 protein: CASSLPLTGELFF. The DNA of the CDR3 is TGTGCCAGCAGCTTGCCGCTCACCGGGGAGCTGTTTTTT. The chain recombines TRBV5-4 with TRBJ2-2, with D unclear. The CDR3 sequence is 13 residues long. The V end lost 1 base, the J end lost 4 bases, and 5 bases lay between the germline ends. The germline gives CDR1 SGHNT, CDR2 YYREEE (reference sequence).